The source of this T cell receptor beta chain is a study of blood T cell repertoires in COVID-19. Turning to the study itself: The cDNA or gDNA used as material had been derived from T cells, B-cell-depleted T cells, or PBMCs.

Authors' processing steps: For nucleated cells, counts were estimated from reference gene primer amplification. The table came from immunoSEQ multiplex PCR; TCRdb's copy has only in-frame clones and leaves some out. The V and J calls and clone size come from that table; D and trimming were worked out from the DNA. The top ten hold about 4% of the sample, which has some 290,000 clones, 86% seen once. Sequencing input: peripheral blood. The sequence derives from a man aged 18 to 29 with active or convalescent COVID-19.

CDR3 coding DNA: TGTGCCAGCAGCTTATTCGAACCAGGGGCTCGGTACGGCTACACCTTC. It specifies CASSLFEPGARYGYTF. The chain recombines TRBV7-2 with TRBJ1-2, with a weak D call TRBD1 (6 bases). The germline gives CDR1 SGHTA, CDR2 FQGNSA. The CDR3 sequence is 16 residues long. V was pared by 2 bases and J by 8 bases, with 21 bases between.